This T cell receptor (beta chain) comes out of a study of T cell responses to AZD1222 COVID-19 vaccine. Regarding the study as a whole: Donors skewed white British and female; clonal diversity was possibly underestimated. Two doses of AZD1222 preceded a rise in Spike-specific TCR breadth and depth. Along spike, vaccine-associated CD4 TCRs were found throughout, with dominance at 160-218 and 743-854.

Produced via immunoSEQ multiplex PCR; TCRdb's table is partial and in-frame only. The table shows about 150,000 clones, with roughly nine tenths occurring only once. For this clone: Antigen unknown.

The germline gives CDR1 MRHNA, CDR2 SNTAGT. This CDR3 is built from 15 residues. V was pared by 0 bases and J by 0 bases, with 3 bases between. The rearrangement uses TRBV6-4 and TRBJ2-6; D remains unclear. This specimen consisted of peripheral blood, obtained after recovery from COVID-19. This TCR was sampled from an adult who had recovered from COVID-19. For the CDR3, the DNA is TGTGCCAGCAGTGACTCCAGCTCTGGGGCCAACGTCCTGACTTTC. It is translated as CASSDSSSGANVLTF.